Listed below are T cell receptor beta chains from one sample, sequenced in a study of cytomegalovirus exposure and HLA in healthy donors. Clones were read by immunoSEQ multiplex PCR, and TCRdb kept only the in-frame ones, dropping some. The sample records 110,000 to 150,000 clones, 65% to 80% being singletons. Material: PBMCs. These receptors were obtained from a woman between 45 and 65 years old in good health and CMV-seropositive. Both conserved end residues are part of each CDR3. A D gene is named only where the DNA matches it firmly. Clone size is stated in some rows and not others, as once, few, many or a class when expanded.

d_call clone_size j_call v_call cdr3_aa cdr3_nt
TRBD1 . TRBJ2-4 TRBV28 CASSSGGRGAKNIQYF TGTGCCAGCAGTTCAGGGGGCAGGGGAGCCAAAAACATTCAGTACTTC
. . TRBJ2-5 TRBV23-1 CVLRLQETQYF TGCGTCCTCCGGTTACAAGAGACCCAGTACTTC
. . TRBJ2-2 TRBV21-1 CASTSGGAGTGELFF TGTGCCAGTACTAGCGGGGGGGCGGGTACCGGGGAGCTGTTTTTT
. . TRBJ2-1 TRBV4-1 CASSQGRADREEFF TGCGCCAGCAGCCAAGGAAGGGCAGACAGGGAGGAGTTCTTC
. . TRBJ1-1 TRBV27 CASSLDLDSQNTEAFF TGTGCCAGCAGTTTAGACCTAGACAGCCAGAACACTGAAGCTTTCTTT
. once TRBJ2-7 TRBV5-1 CASSLPGGEQYF TGCGCCAGCAGCTTGCCCGGAGGGGAGCAGTACTTC
TRBD1 . TRBJ2-7 TRBV5-1 CASSLGQGGNEQYF TGCGCCAGCAGCTTGGGACAGGGTGGAAACGAGCAGTACTTC
TRBD1 . TRBJ2-7 TRBV7-2 CASSPRTGGTYEQYF TGTGCCAGCAGCCCAAGGACAGGGGGGACCTACGAGCAGTACTTC
TRBD2 few TRBJ2-1 TRBV10-3 CAISYGTSGGPPYNEQFF TGTGCCATCAGTTATGGGACTAGCGGGGGACCTCCCTACAATGAGCAGTTCTTC
. few TRBJ1-1 TRBV2 CASSPVTGNTEAFF TGTGCCAGCAGCCCTGTTACAGGGAACACTGAAGCTTTCTTT
. . TRBJ2-7 TRBV27 CASSPTAGLPAYEQYF TGTGCCAGCAGCCCAACCGCGGGACTTCCCGCCTACGAGCAGTACTTC
. . TRBJ2-7 TRBV28 CASSPIGLTNEQYF TGTGCCAGCAGTCCGATCGGACTTACTAACGAGCAGTACTTC
. . TRBJ2-1 TRBV7-9 CASSTIGPSDEQFF TGTGCCAGCAGCACAATTGGCCCTAGCGACGAGCAGTTCTTC
. few TRBJ2-7 TRBV4-2 CASSPLRGSYEQYF TGTGCCAGCAGCCCCCTCAGAGGCTCCTACGAGCAGTACTTC
. . TRBJ2-1 TRBV5-1 CASSSLMGASLGYSSYNEQFF TGCGCCAGCAGCTCCCTTATGGGGGCGAGTCTTGGGTATTCCTCCTACAATGAGCAGTTCTTC
TRBD2 . TRBJ2-1 TRBV4-2 CASSLVPASGFLANEQFF TGTGCCAGCAGCCTCGTTCCGGCTAGCGGGTTTTTGGCGAATGAGCAGTTCTTC
. few TRBJ2-1 TRBV7-2 CASSFGWELAYNEQFF TGTGCCAGCAGCTTTGGGTGGGAGTTGGCGTACAATGAGCAGTTCTTC
TRBD1 . TRBJ1-1 TRBV6-5 CASSPRTGHLFF TGTGCCAGCAGTCCCCGGACAGGCCACCTTTTCTTT
TRBD1 . TRBJ2-2 TRBV2 CASSQATGGAGELFF TGTGCCAGCAGTCAAGCGACAGGGGGAGCCGGGGAGCTGTTTTTT
TRBD1 . TRBJ2-5 TRBV7-7 CASSLLQGELETQYF TGTGCTAGCAGCTTATTGCAGGGGGAGTTAGAGACCCAGTACTTC
TRBD2 . TRBJ2-1 TRBV10-1 CASSGLAGLNEQFF TGCGCCAGCAGTGGGCTAGCGGGGCTCAATGAGCAGTTCTTC
TRBD1 . TRBJ2-5 TRBV5-1 CASSSTGTGEGTQYF TGCGCCAGCAGCTCCACCGGGACAGGCGAGGGGACCCAGTACTTC
TRBD1 . TRBJ1-2 TRBV7-3 CASSSDRDGYTF TGTGCCAGCAGCTCGGACAGGGATGGCTACACCTTC
. . TRBJ2-7 TRBV5-4 CASSPTNSHEQYF TGTGCCAGCAGCCCGACTAACTCCCACGAGCAGTACTTC
TRBD1 . TRBJ2-5 TRBV2 CASSLRGRQETQYF TGTGCCAGCAGTCTCAGGGGGCGGCAAGAGACCCAGTACTTC
TRBD2 . TRBJ2-2 TRBV19 CASSPWTSGTTGELFF TGTGCCAGTAGTCCCTGGACTAGCGGAACAACCGGGGAGCTGTTTTTT
. . TRBJ2-2 TRBV6-1 CASSEVGVGTGELFF TGTGCCAGCAGTGAAGTAGGGGTGGGAACCGGGGAGCTGTTTTTT
TRBD1 once TRBJ1-4 TRBV7-2 CASSLALGGGEKLFF TGTGCCAGCAGCTTAGCGCTAGGGGGCGGTGAAAAACTGTTTTTT
. . TRBJ1-1 TRBV29-1 CSVSAERNTEAFF TGCAGCGTTTCTGCAGAGCGGAACACTGAAGCTTTCTTT
TRBD1 . TRBJ1-6 TRBV7-2 CASSSRGHNSPLHF TGTGCCAGCAGCAGCAGGGGGCATAATTCACCCCTCCACTTT
. . TRBJ2-1 TRBV6-5 CASRSRTRNYNEQFF TGTGCCAGCAGATCCCGGACAAGAAACTACAATGAGCAGTTCTTC
TRBD1 . TRBJ1-1 TRBV5-1 CASSPQGAWNTEAFF TGCGCCAGCAGCCCGCAGGGGGCTTGGAACACTGAAGCTTTCTTT
TRBD1 . TRBJ2-7 TRBV5-4 CASSEGDRPYSYEQYF TGTGCCAGCAGCGAGGGGGACAGACCATACTCCTACGAGCAGTACTTC
. . TRBJ2-5 TRBV6-5 CASSLLTAGQETQYF TGTGCCAGCAGTTTATTGACAGCTGGCCAAGAGACCCAGTACTTC
TRBD1 . TRBJ1-1 TRBV28 CASSGQGGSNTEAFF TGTGCCAGCAGTGGACAGGGAGGGTCGAACACTGAAGCTTTCTTT
. . TRBJ1-2 TRBV7-3 CASSLTGDRLKGYTF TGTGCCAGCAGCTTAACCGGCGACAGGTTAAAGGGGTACACCTTC
TRBD2 . TRBJ2-7 TRBV11-2 CASSRTSGGMVEQYF TGTGCCAGCAGCCGGACTAGCGGGGGGATGGTGGAGCAGTACTTC
TRBD2 . TRBJ2-3 TRBV5-6 CASSSLAGGGNTQYF TGTGCCAGCAGCTCCTTAGCGGGGGGAGGTAATACGCAGTATTTT
. few TRBJ2-5 TRBV4-3 CASSRQVGETQYF TGCGCCAGCAGCCGACAGGTGGGAGAGACCCAGTACTTC
TRBD1 . TRBJ2-2 TRBV6-1 CASRQGGQGGELFF TGTGCCAGCAGACAGGGGGGTCAGGGTGGGGAGCTGTTTTTT
. . TRBJ2-4 TRBV4-3 CASSQYATDLAKNIQYF TGCGCCAGCAGCCAATACGCAACAGACCTAGCCAAAAACATTCAGTACTTC
. once TRBJ2-5 TRBV28 CASSLTYPETQYF TGTGCCAGCAGTCTAACTTACCCGGAGACCCAGTACTTC